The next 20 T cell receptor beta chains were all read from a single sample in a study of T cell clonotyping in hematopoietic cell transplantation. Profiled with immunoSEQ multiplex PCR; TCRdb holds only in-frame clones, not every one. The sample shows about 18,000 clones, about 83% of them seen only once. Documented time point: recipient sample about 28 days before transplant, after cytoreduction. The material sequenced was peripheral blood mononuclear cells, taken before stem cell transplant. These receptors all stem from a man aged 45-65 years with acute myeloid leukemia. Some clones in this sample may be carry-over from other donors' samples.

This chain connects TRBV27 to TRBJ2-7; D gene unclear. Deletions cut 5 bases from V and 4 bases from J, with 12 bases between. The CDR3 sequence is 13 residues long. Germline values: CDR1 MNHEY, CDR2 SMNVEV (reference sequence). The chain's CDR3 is CASSIAPIYEQYF. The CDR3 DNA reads TGTGCCAGCAGTATCGCCCCCATTTACGAGCAGTACTTC.

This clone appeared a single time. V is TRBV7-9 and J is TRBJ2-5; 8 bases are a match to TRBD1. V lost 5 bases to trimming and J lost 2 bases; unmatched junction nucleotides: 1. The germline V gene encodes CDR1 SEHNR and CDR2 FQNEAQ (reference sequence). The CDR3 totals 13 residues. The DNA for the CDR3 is TGTGCCAGCAGCGGGGACAGGCAAGAGACCCAGTACTTC. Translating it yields CASSGDRQETQYF.

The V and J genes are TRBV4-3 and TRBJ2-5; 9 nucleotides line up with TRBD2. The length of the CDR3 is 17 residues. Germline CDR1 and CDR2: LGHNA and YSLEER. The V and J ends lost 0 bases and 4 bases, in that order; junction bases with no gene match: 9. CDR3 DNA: TGCGCCAGCAGCCAAGAGGCAGCGGGGGGCCTCGGAGAGACCCAGTACTTC. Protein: CASSQEAAGGLGETQYF.

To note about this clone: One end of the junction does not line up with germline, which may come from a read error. This CDR3 is CCSGTGGRDEQYF. The CDR3 region has the DNA TGCTGCAGTGGGACAGGGGGTAGAGACGAGCAGTACTTC. The chain combines TRBV7-9 with TRBJ2-7, with 11 bases identical to TRBD1. CDR3 length: 13 amino acids. CDR1 and CDR2 (germline): SEHNR, FQNEAQ (reference sequence).

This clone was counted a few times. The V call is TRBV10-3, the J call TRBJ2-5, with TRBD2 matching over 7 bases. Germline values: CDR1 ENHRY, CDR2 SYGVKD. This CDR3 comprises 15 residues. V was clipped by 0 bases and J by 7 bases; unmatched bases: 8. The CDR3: CAISESGTTSGTQYF. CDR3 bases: TGTGCCATCAGTGAGTCAGGGACTACATCGGGGACCCAGTACTTC.

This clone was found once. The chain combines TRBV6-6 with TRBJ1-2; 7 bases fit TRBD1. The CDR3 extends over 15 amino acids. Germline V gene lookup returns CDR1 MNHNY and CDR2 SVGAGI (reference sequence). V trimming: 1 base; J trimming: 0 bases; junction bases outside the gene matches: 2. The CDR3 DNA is TGTGCCAGCAGTTACTTGGGGACAGCTAACTATGGCTACACCTTC. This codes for CASSYLGTANYGYTF.

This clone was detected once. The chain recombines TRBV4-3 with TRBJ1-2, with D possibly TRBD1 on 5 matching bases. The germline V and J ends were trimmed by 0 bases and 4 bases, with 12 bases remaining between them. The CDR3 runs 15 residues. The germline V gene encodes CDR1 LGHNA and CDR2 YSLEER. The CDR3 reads CASSQDPRAGYGYTF. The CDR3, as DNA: TGCGCCAGCAGCCAAGACCCCAGGGCGGGCTATGGCTACACCTTC.

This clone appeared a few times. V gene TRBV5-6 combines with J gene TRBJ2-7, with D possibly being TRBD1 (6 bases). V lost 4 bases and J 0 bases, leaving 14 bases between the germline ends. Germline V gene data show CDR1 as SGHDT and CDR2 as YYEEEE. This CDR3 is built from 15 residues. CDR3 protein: CASSDQGKSSYEQYF. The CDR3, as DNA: TGTGCCAGCAGCGACCAGGGGAAGAGCTCCTACGAGCAGTACTTC.

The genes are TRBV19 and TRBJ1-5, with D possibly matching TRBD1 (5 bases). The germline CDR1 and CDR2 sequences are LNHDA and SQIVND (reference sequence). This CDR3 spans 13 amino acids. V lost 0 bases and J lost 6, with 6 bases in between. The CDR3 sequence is CASSIEGTQPQHF. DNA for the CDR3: TGTGCCAGTAGTATAGAGGGGACTCAGCCCCAGCATTTT.

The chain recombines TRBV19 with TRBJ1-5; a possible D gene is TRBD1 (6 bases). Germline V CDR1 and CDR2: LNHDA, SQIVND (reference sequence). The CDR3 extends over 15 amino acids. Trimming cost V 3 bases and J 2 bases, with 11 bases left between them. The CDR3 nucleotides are TGTGCCAGTAGTATCCGGGGGCGAGGCAATCAGCCCCAGCATTTT. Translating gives CASSIRGRGNQPQHF.

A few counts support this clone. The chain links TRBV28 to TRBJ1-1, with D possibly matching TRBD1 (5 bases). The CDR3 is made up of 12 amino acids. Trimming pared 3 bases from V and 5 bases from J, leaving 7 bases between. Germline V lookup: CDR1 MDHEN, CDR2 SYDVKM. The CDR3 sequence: CASSFGGTEAFF. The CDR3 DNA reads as TGTGCCAGCAGTTTCGGGGGAACTGAAGCTTTCTTT. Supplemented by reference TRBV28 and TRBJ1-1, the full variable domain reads DVKVTQSSRYLVKRTGEKVFLECVQDMDHENMFWYRQDPGLGLRLIYFSYDVKMKEKGDIPEGYSVSREKKERFSLILESASTNQTSMYLCASSFGGTEAFFGQGTRLTVV.

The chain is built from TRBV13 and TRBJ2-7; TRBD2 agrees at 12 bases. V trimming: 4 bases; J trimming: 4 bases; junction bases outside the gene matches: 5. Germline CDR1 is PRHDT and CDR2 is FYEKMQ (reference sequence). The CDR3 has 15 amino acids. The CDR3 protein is CASSYGLAGRYEQYF. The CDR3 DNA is TGTGCCAGCAGCTACGGACTAGCGGGGAGGTACGAGCAGTACTTC.

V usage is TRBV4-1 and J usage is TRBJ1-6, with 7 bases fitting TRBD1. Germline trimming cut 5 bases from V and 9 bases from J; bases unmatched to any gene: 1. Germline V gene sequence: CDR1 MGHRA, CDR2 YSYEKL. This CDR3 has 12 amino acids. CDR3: CASSNRGSPLHF. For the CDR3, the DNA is TGCGCCAGCAGCAACAGGGGTTCACCCCTCCACTTT.

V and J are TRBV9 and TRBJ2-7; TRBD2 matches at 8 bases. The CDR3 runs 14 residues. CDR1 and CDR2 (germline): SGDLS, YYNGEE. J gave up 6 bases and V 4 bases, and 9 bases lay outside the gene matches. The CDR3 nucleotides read TGTGCCAGCAGCCGCGGGGGGCAGGGAGGCGAGCAGTACTTC. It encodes CASSRGGQGGEQYF.

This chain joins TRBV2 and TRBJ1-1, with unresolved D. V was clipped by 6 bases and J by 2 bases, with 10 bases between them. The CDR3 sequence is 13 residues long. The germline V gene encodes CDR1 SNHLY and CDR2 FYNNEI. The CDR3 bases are TGTGCCAGCAGGGAACAGATAAACACTGAAGCTTTCTTT. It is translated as CASREQINTEAFF.

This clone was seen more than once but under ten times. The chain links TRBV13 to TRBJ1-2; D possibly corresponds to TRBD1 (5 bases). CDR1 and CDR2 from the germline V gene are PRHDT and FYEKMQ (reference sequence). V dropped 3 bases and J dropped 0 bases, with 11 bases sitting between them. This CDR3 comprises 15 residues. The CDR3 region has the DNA TGTGCCAGCAGCTTTAGAGGGGCAACTAACTATGGCTACACCTTC. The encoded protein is CASSFRGATNYGYTF.

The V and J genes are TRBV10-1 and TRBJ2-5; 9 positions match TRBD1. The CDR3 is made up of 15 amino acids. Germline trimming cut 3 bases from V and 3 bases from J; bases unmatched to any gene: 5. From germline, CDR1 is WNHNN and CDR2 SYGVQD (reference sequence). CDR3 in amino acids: CASSDPGTGKETQYF. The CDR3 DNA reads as TGCGCCAGCAGTGACCCCGGGACAGGGAAAGAGACCCAGTACTTC.

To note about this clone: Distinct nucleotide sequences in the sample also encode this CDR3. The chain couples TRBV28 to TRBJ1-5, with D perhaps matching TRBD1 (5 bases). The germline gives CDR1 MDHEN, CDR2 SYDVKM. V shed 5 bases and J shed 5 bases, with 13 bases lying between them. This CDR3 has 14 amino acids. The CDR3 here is CASSPGQGDQPQHF. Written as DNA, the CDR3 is TGTGCCAGCAGTCCCGGGCAGGGAGATCAGCCCCAGCATTTT. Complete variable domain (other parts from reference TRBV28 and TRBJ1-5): DVKVTQSSRYLVKRTGEKVFLECVQDMDHENMFWYRQDPGLGLRLIYFSYDVKMKEKGDIPEGYSVSREKKERFSLILESASTNQTSMYLCASSPGQGDQPQHFGDGTRLSIL.

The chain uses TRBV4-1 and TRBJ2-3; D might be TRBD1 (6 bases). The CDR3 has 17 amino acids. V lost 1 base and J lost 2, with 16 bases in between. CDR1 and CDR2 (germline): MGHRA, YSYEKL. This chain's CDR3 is CASSQGDTRLFTDTQYF. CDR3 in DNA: TGCGCCAGCAGCCAAGGGGACACCAGATTATTCACAGATACGCAGTATTTT.

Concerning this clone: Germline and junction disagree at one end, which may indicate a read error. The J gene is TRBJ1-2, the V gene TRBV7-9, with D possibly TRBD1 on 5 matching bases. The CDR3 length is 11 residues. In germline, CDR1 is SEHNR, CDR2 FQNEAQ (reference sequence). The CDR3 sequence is CASSYRDPILF. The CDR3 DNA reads TGTGCCAGCAGTTACCGGGACCCGATATTGTTC.